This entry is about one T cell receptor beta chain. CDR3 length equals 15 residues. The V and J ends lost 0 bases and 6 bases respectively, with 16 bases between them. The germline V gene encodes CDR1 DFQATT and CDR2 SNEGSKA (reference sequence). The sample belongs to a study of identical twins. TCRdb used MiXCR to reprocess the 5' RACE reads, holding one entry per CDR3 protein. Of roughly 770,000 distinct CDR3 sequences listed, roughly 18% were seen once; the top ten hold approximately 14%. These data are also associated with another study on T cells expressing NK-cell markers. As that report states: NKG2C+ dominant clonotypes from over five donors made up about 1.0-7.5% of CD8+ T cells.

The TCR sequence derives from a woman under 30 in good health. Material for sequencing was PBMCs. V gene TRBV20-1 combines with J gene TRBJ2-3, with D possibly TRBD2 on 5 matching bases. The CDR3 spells CSARDRDPGADTQYF. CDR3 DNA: TGCAGTGCTAGAGACCGGGATCCCGGTGCGGATACGCAGTATTTT.